These T cell receptor beta chains were read from a single sample in a study of CD8+CD57+ T cells in acquired aplastic anemia. TCRdb reprocessed the reads with MiXCR, giving one entry per CDR3 protein. The top ten hold 1.8% of the sample, which has under 200,000 distinct CDR3 sequences, 48% seen once. The specimen sequenced was sorted CD4+, CD8+, or CD8+CD57+ T cells (not recorded which) from PBMCs. The origin of the receptors is a human donor with aplastic anemia. Each CDR3 is given with its conserved first and last residue. The D gene is left open where the match is weak. Clone size is shown for a subset of rows, as once, few, many or a class of expanded clone.

cdr3_nt cdr3_aa j_call v_call d_call clone_size
TGCAGTGCTAAGAAAGAGGGGGGGCCGGGAGAGCAGTACTTC CSAKKEGGPGEQYF TRBJ2-7 TRBV29-1 NA NA
TGTGCCAGCACCCCTGACAGGGGGGCAGAGACCCAGTACTTC CASTPDRGAETQYF TRBJ2-5 TRBV25-1 TRBD1 NA
TGTGCCAGCAGCCCAATAGACGCGAGCTATAATTCACCCCTCCACTTT CASSPIDASYNSPLHF TRBJ1-6 TRBV9 NA NA
TGTGCCAGCAGTGACTCATCTACAGGGGGCAGAAGCTACACCTTC CASSDSSTGGRSYTF TRBJ1-2 TRBV6-4 TRBD1 many
TGTGCCAGTAGTATAGCATCGGGGCTCTCCTACGAGCAGTACTTC CASSIASGLSYEQYF TRBJ2-7 TRBV19 NA many
TGTGCCAGCAGTTATCGCGGGGGGCCGGGGGAGACCCAGTACTTC CASSYRGGPGETQYF TRBJ2-5 TRBV7-3 TRBD2 many
TGTGCCAGTAGTAATGACAGGTCATGGAAGAACACTGAAGCTTTCTTT CASSNDRSWKNTEAFF TRBJ1-1 TRBV19 NA many
TGTGCCAGCAGTGATTTCAATGAGCAGTTCTTC CASSDFNEQFF TRBJ2-1 TRBV6-2/TRBV6-3 NA many
TGCAGTGCTCGTTTAAGGACTAGCGGGAGGGCGAGCTACAATGAGCAGTTCTTC CSARLRTSGRASYNEQFF TRBJ2-1 TRBV20-1 TRBD2 NA
TGCGCCAGCAGCACTGGACAGACGAACACTGAAGCTTTCTTT CASSTGQTNTEAFF TRBJ1-1 TRBV5-1 NA many
TGCAGTGCTGCCCCAGGGGCGTCCAATCAGCCCCAGCATTTT CSAAPGASNQPQHF TRBJ1-5 TRBV20-1 NA NA
TGTGCCAGCAAGACGGTACCCCGAGACGAGCAGTACTTC CASKTVPRDEQYF TRBJ2-7 TRBV2 NA NA
TGTGCTAGCAGCTTTCCGGGACAGGGGACACTCAATGAGCAGTTCTTC CASSFPGQGTLNEQFF TRBJ2-1 TRBV7-6 TRBD1 NA
TGTGCCAGCAGCTTCCTTGGAGCCTACGAGCAGTACTTC CASSFLGAYEQYF TRBJ2-7 TRBV7-6 NA NA
TGTGCCAGCAGCACACGACTAGCGGGAGTTTGGCAGTTCTTC CASSTRLAGVWQFF TRBJ2-1 TRBV11-2 TRBD2 NA
TGTGCCAGCGCATACGGACAGGTTAATGAAGCTTTCTTT CASAYGQVNEAFF TRBJ1-1 TRBV2 TRBD1 NA
TGTGCCAGCAGCTTAGCCCCCTTGGGGGCTGAAGCTTTCTTT CASSLAPLGAEAFF TRBJ1-1 TRBV7-2 NA NA
TGCGCCAGCAGCTTGAGGGGTTTGGTCGGGGAGCTGTTTTTT CASSLRGLVGELFF TRBJ2-2 TRBV5-1 NA NA
TGTGCCAGCAGCCTCCGGGACCCCTTAGAGCAGTACTTC CASSLRDPLEQYF TRBJ2-7 TRBV7-9 NA many
TGTGCCAGCAGGCCCGGGACAGGGGTGTCCTTCGAGCAGTACTTC CASRPGTGVSFEQYF TRBJ2-7 TRBV28 TRBD1 NA
TGTGCCAGCTCACCGGACAGATTTCTAGCCAAAAACATTCAGTACTTC CASSPDRFLAKNIQYF TRBJ2-4 TRBV18 NA NA
TGTGCCACCAGTGCGGCGGGTTCCGGGCACGAGCAGTACTTC CATSAAGSGHEQYF TRBJ2-7 TRBV24-1 NA NA
TGCAGTGCGGCGGGACAGGGATCCACTGAAGCTTTCTTT CSAAGQGSTEAFF TRBJ1-1 TRBV20-1 TRBD1 NA
TGTGCCAGCAGCTTAGCGCCGCCCCAACCGGACAGCTCCTACGAGCAGTACTTC CASSLAPPQPDSSYEQYF TRBJ2-7 TRBV7-6 NA NA
TGCAGTGCTAGAGATTACCGCAGGCCCTTTGGAGGTGAAGCTTTCTTT CSARDYRRPFGGEAFF TRBJ1-1 TRBV20-1 NA NA
TGCAGTGCTCCTACCGTCCTAAGAGGGTACAATGAGCAGTTCTTC CSAPTVLRGYNEQFF TRBJ2-1 TRBV20-1 NA once
TGTGCCAGCAGGGGACAGGGGGCACACGAGCAGTACTTC CASRGQGAHEQYF TRBJ2-7 TRBV11-1 TRBD1 once
TGTGCCACCAGCCCCAGGCAAAATGAAAAACTGTTTTTT CATSPRQNEKLFF TRBJ1-4 TRBV15 NA NA
TGTGCCAGCAGTGAGGAGGCTAGCAATCAGCCCCAGCATTTT CASSEEASNQPQHF TRBJ1-5 TRBV2 NA NA
TGTGCCAGCAGCGAAAGCCCGCAGAATTCACCCCTCCACTTT CASSESPQNSPLHF TRBJ1-6 TRBV7-8 NA NA
TGTGCCAGCAGCTTAGATACGGCAGAAGCTTTCTTT CASSLDTAEAFF TRBJ1-1 TRBV11-2 NA NA
TGCAGCGTAGGAGGTGGCGGGCTCTCCTACAATGAGCAGTTCTTC CSVGGGGLSYNEQFF TRBJ2-1 TRBV29-1 NA NA
TGCGCCAGCAGCTTCGTGGGACAGGGGCCCTCTAACTATGGCTACACCTTC CASSFVGQGPSNYGYTF TRBJ1-2 TRBV5-1 TRBD1 NA
TGCGCCAGCAGCCCCGCAGGCGGCGAGCAGTACTTC CASSPAGGEQYF TRBJ2-7 TRBV4-1 NA NA
TGTGCCAGCAGCGACAGGGCGTTTGAAGCTTTCTTT CASSDRAFEAFF TRBJ1-1 TRBV2 TRBD1 NA
TGCAGCGTTGAATTGGCCGACCGTGGTTCCCTCCACTTT CSVELADRGSLHF TRBJ1-6 TRBV29-1 NA NA
TGTGCCAGCAGCTTGGGGACTAGCGGGGGGGTCACAGATACGCAGTATTTT CASSLGTSGGVTDTQYF TRBJ2-3 TRBV5-4 TRBD2 NA
TGTGCCAGCAGTTTCCGGCTCGGACAGGGTACCTCCTACGAGCAGTACTTC CASSFRLGQGTSYEQYF TRBJ2-7 TRBV27 TRBD1 few
TGTGCCATCGGTGAGTCGTGGGAGCAGTACTTC CAIGESWEQYF TRBJ2-7 TRBV10-3 NA NA
TGTGCCAGCAGGGGGTGGGGGGCCTTCAATGAGCAGTTCTTC CASRGWGAFNEQFF TRBJ2-1 TRBV27 NA few
TGTGCCAGCAGCTTCCCGGGACAGGGGGCACACGAGCAGTACTTC CASSFPGQGAHEQYF TRBJ2-7 TRBV7-9 TRBD1 NA
TGTGCCACCAGGAGCCCGGCAGCCGTAAATGAAAAACTGTTTTTT CATRSPAAVNEKLFF TRBJ1-4 TRBV15 NA once
TGTGCCAGTAGTGGTAGCGGGGTTTGGAATGAGCAGTTCTTC CASSGSGVWNEQFF TRBJ2-1 TRBV19 TRBD2 NA
TGTGCCAGCAGTGAAGGGACAGGGGGCTTGTTGACTGAAGCTTTCTTT CASSEGTGGLLTEAFF TRBJ1-1 TRBV2 TRBD1 once
TGCGCCAGCAGCTTCGGACAGGGTGAGCAGTACTTC CASSFGQGEQYF TRBJ2-7 TRBV5-1 TRBD1 once
TGTGCCAGCAGCTTACCGGGACTAGCGGGGGCAGATACGCAGTATTTT CASSLPGLAGADTQYF TRBJ2-3 TRBV7-3 TRBD2 NA
TGTGCCAGCAGCCTTGAGGGGGCGGCCGGGGAGCTGTTTTTT CASSLEGAAGELFF TRBJ2-2 TRBV2 TRBD1 once
TGTGCCAGCAGCTTCGGGACAGGGGGGTATCGCTACACCTTC CASSFGTGGYRYTF TRBJ1-2 TRBV5-5 TRBD1 many
TGCGCCAGCAGCCTCACACTAGCGGGAGGATGTGGGGCCAACGTCCTGACTTTC CASSLTLAGGCGANVLTF TRBJ2-6 TRBV4-1 TRBD2 NA
TGTGCCAGCAGCTTAGTTAGCGGGAGGGCAGATACGCAGTATTTT CASSLVSGRADTQYF TRBJ2-3 TRBV11-2 TRBD2 NA
TGTGCCAGCACAGCGGGCGGGAACGGCTCACCCCTCCACTTT CASTAGGNGSPLHF TRBJ1-6 TRBV6-1 NA many
TGTGCCAGCAGCATGGACAATAGAGTTGTCTATGGCTACACCTTC CASSMDNRVVYGYTF TRBJ1-2 TRBV7-2 NA many
TGTGCCACCAGTGAGTCAGCGGGGGGGCCGAGAGATACGCAGTATTTT CATSESAGGPRDTQYF TRBJ2-3 TRBV24-1 TRBD2 NA
TGTGCCAGCAGACCGACAGGGGTAGACGAGCAGTACTTC CASRPTGVDEQYF TRBJ2-7 TRBV7-6 TRBD1 many
TGTGCCAGTAGTATTGGGGAATGGAGGTCACCCCTCCACTTT CASSIGEWRSPLHF TRBJ1-6 TRBV19 NA few
TGCAGTGCCAGAGAAGGGGAAGGTTATGGCTACACCTTC CSAREGEGYGYTF TRBJ1-2 TRBV20-1 NA NA
TGTGCCAGCAGTTTCTCTATGTTAATCTCCTACAATGAGCAGTTCTTC CASSFSMLISYNEQFF TRBJ2-1 TRBV12-3/TRBV12-4 NA NA
TGTGCCAGCAGTGAAGAAGTGGAGGGCATTCAGTACTTC CASSEEVEGIQYF TRBJ2-4 TRBV2 NA many
TGTGCCAGCAGCGTAGCGTCAGGCCGCTCTGGAAACACCATATATTTT CASSVASGRSGNTIYF TRBJ1-3 TRBV9 NA many